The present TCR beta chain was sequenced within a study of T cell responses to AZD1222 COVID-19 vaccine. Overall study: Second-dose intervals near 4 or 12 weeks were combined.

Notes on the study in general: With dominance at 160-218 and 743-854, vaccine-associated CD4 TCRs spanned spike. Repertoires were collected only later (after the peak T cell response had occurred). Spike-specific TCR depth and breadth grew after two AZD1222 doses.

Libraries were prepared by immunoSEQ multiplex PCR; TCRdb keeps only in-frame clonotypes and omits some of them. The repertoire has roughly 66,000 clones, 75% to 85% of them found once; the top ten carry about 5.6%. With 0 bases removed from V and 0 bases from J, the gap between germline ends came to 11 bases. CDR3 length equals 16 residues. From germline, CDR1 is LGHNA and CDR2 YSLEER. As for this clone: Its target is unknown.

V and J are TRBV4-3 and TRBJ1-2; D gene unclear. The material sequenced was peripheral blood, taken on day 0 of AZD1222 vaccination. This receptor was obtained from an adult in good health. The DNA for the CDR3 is TGCGCCAGCAGCCAAGATAGGGCAGCTGCTAACTATGGCTACACCTTC. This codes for CASSQDRAAANYGYTF.